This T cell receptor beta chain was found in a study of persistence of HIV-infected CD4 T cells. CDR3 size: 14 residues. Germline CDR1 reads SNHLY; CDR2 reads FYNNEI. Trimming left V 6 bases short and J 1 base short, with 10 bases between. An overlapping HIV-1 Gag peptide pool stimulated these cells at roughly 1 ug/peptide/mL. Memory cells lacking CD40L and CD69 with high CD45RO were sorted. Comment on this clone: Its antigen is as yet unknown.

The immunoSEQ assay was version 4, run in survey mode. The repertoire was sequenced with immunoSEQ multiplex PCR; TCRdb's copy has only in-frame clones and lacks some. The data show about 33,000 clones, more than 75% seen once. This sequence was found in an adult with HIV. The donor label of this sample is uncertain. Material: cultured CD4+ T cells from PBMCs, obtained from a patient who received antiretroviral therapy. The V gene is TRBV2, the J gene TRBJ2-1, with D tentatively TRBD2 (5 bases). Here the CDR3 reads CASSPGLSYNEQFF. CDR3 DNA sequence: TGTGCCAGCAGCCCGGGATTATCCTACAATGAGCAGTTCTTC.